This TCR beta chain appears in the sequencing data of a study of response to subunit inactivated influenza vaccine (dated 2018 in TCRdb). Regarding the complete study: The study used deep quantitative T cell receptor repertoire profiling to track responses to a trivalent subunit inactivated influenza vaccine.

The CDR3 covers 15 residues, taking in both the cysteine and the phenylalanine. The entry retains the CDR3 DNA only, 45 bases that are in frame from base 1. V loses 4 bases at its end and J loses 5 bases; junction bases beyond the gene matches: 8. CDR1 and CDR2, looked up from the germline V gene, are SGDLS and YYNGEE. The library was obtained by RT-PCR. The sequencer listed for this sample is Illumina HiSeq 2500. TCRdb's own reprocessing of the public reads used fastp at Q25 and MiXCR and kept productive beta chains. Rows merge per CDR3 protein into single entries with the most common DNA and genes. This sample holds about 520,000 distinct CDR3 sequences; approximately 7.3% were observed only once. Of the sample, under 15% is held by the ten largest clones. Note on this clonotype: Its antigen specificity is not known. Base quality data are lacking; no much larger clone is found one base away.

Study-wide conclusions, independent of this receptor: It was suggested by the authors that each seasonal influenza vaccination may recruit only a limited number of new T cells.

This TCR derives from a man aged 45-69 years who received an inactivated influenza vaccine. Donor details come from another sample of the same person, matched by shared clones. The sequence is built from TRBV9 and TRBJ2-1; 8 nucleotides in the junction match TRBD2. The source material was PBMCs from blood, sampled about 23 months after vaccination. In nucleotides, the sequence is TGTGCCAGCAGCACAGCGGGAGACTGGGACAATGAGCAGTTCTTC. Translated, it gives CASSTAGDWDNEQFF. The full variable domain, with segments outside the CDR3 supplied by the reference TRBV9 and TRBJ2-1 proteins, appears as DSGVTQTPKHLITATGQRVTLRCSPRSGDLSVYWYQQSLDQGLQFLIQYYNGEERAKGNILERFSAQQFPDLHSELNLSSLELGDSALYFCASSTAGDWDNEQFFGPGTRLTVL.